This passage covers 19 T cell receptor beta chains from one sample sequenced in a study of control samples from healthy donors and cancer patients. Sequencing was performed with immunoSEQ multiplex PCR; in TCRdb, only in-frame clones are kept and a portion is missing. The table has tens of thousands of clones, around 87% seen once. The material sequenced was PBMCs. The receptors derive from an older woman with lung cancer.

V is TRBV5-1 and J is TRBJ2-5, with D maybe TRBD2 (7 bases). V dropped 0 bases and J dropped 4 bases, with 13 bases sitting between them. Germline V lookup: CDR1 SGHRS, CDR2 YFSETQ. The CDR3 length is 15 residues. The CDR3 protein is CASSLVGGARETQYF. CDR3 coding DNA: TGCGCCAGCAGCTTGGTAGGGGGGGCTCGAGAGACCCAGTACTTC.

V usage is TRBV7-3 and J usage is TRBJ2-7, with D possibly TRBD1 on 7 matching bases. V was trimmed by 6 bases and J by 0 bases, leaving 18 bases between them. This CDR3 spans 16 amino acids. CDR1 and CDR2 (germline): SGHTA, FQGTGA. In DNA, the CDR3 is TGTGCCAGCAGTCTTGACAGGGAGGTAATCTCCTACGAGCAGTACTTC. Translated: CASSLDREVISYEQYF.

This clone showed up just a few times. The chain employs TRBV7-2 and TRBJ1-5; D is possibly TRBD1 (6 bases). Trimming left V 0 bases short and J 3 bases short, with 9 bases between. Germline assignment: CDR1 SGHTA and CDR2 FQGNSA. The CDR3 has 15 amino acids. CDR3 bases: TGTGCCAGCAGCTTAGCGCGGGGACACAATCAGCCCCAGCATTTT. Its protein product is CASSLARGHNQPQHF.

The chain has TRBV9 and TRBJ2-2; 8 nucleotides align to TRBD2. Germline values: CDR1 SGDLS, CDR2 YYNGEE. The junction had 15 bases not matched to a gene; V was cut back by 3 bases and J by 5 bases. The CDR3 is made up of 18 amino acids. CDR3 protein: CASSAQGGTSVRTGELFF. Here the CDR3 DNA reads TGTGCCAGCAGCGCCCAAGGAGGGACTAGTGTTCGGACCGGGGAGCTGTTTTTT.

The chain is built from TRBV3-1 (or the pseudogene TRBV3-2) and TRBJ2-5, with 7 bases fitting TRBD1. There are 15 residues in the CDR3. Germline CDR1 LGHDT, CDR2 YNNKEL (reference sequence). V was clipped by 4 bases and J by 5 bases; unmatched bases: 10. The DNA of the CDR3 is TGTGCCAGCAGCCCCGGTGAGGGGGCGTTGGAGACCCAGTACTTC. Translating it yields CASSPGEGALETQYF.

This chain uses TRBV6-6 with TRBJ2-2; the match to TRBD1 covers 8 bases. The CDR3 contains 15 residues. Trimming cost V 5 bases and J 2 bases; bases outside gene matches: 4. The germline V gene has CDR1 MNHNY and CDR2 SVGAGI (reference sequence). The CDR3 reads CASSNDRGNTGELFF. The CDR3 bases are TGTGCCAGCAGTAACGACAGGGGTAACACCGGGGAGCTGTTTTTT.

The chain couples TRBV5-8 to TRBJ1-1, with no clear D. The CDR3 is 13 residues long. V gave up 6 bases and J gave up 1 base, with 10 bases separating them. Germline V gene lookup returns CDR1 SGHTS and CDR2 YDEGEE. This CDR3 reads CASNSAENTEAFF. CDR3 bases: TGTGCCAGCAATTCCGCGGAGAACACTGAAGCTTTCTTT.

In this sample, this clone turned up once. This chain links TRBV6-5 with TRBJ1-2; 10 bases map to TRBD1. The CDR3 length is 14 residues. Germline CDR1 is MNHEY and CDR2 is SVGAGI. Trimming removed 6 bases from V and 5 bases from J; junction bases left unmatched: 6. This CDR3 reads CASSEGQGIYGYTF. The DNA of the CDR3 is TGTGCCAGCAGCGAGGGACAGGGGATATATGGCTACACCTTC.

V and J are TRBV7-8 and TRBJ1-3, with a tentative D call TRBD1 (5 bases). CDR1 and CDR2 from the germline V gene are SGHVS and FQNEAQ. The CDR3 contains 14 residues. The V gene lost 1 base and the J gene lost 2 bases, with 6 bases spanning the gap. CDR3 sequence: CASSLDRTGNTIYF. Here the CDR3 DNA reads TGTGCCAGCAGCTTAGACAGGACTGGAAACACCATATATTTT.

This rearrangement joins TRBV7-3 to TRBJ2-3, with 9 bases fitting TRBD1. The germline V gene has CDR1 SGHTA and CDR2 FQGTGA. This CDR3 spans 15 amino acids. V gave up 5 bases and J gave up 6 bases; unmatched junction bases: 9. The chain's CDR3 is CASSLEGQGIDTQYF. In nucleotides, the CDR3 is TGTGCCAGCAGCCTCGAGGGACAGGGTATCGATACGCAGTATTTT.

The chain recombines TRBV27 with TRBJ1-2; TRBD1 agrees at 7 bases. The J segment lost 4 bases and the V segment lost 2 bases, leaving 4 bases of the junction unmatched. This CDR3 is built from 14 residues. The germline gives CDR1 MNHEY, CDR2 SMNVEV (reference sequence). CDR3 loop: CASSLKGAGYGYTF. The CDR3 DNA reads as TGTGCCAGCAGTTTAAAGGGGGCTGGCTATGGCTACACCTTC.

The chain uses TRBV19 and TRBJ1-1, with TRBD1 matching over 7 bases. Germline values: CDR1 LNHDA, CDR2 SQIVND (reference sequence). This CDR3 comprises 16 residues. V shed 10 bases and J 0 bases; nucleotides not matched to a gene: 14. CDR3 coding DNA: TGTGCCACCATTCGGCAGGGGGGACCCGTGAACACTGAAGCTTTCTTT. Translation: CATIRQGGPVNTEAFF. Filled out from reference TRBV19 and TRBJ1-1, the complete variable domain reads DGGITQSPKYLFRKEGQNVTLSCEQNLNHDAMYWYRQDPGQGLRLIYYSQIVNDFQKGDIAEGYSVSREKKESFPLTVTSAQKNPTAFYLCATIRQGGPVNTEAFFGQGTRLTVV.

The chain has TRBV7-9 and TRBJ1-2, with no clear D. V shed 3 bases and J shed 4 bases, with 6 bases lying between them. The CDR3 covers 12 residues. The germline CDR1 and CDR2 sequences are SEHNR and FQNEAQ (reference sequence). CDR3 region: CASSFSSYGYTF. In nucleotides, the CDR3 is TGTGCCAGCAGCTTCTCGAGCTATGGCTACACCTTC.

The chain combines TRBV27 with TRBJ2-3; D is unresolved. The germline gives CDR1 MNHEY, CDR2 SMNVEV (reference sequence). V lost 2 bases and J lost 5, with 8 bases in between. This CDR3 comprises 13 residues. This CDR3 reads CASSLPALDTQYF. In nucleotides, the CDR3 is TGTGCCAGCAGTTTACCAGCTCTAGATACGCAGTATTTT.

The rearrangement joins TRBV9 to TRBJ2-7; 10 bases are shared with TRBD1. V lost 0 bases, J lost 5 bases, and 8 bases stayed unmatched. This CDR3 comprises 16 residues. CDR1 is SGDLS, CDR2 YYNGEE, per germline. The CDR3 DNA reads as TGTGCCAGCAGCGTAGCTCTGGGACAGGGGAAGAACGAGCAGTACTTC. Protein product: CASSVALGQGKNEQYF. Full variable domain (remainder filled in from reference TRBV9 and TRBJ2-7): DSGVTQTPKHLITATGQRVTLRCSPRSGDLSVYWYQQSLDQGLQFLIQYYNGEERAKGNILERFSAQQFPDLHSELNLSSLELGDSALYFCASSVALGQGKNEQYFGPGTRLTVT.

The chain recombines TRBV12-3 or TRBV12-4 with TRBJ2-3; D not certain. The CDR3 has 11 residues. The V and J ends lost 3 bases and 5 bases respectively, with 3 bases between them. The chain's CDR3 is CASSFKDTQYF. In DNA form, the CDR3 reads TGTGCCAGCAGTTTCAAAGATACGCAGTATTTT.

The chain is built from TRBV10-1 and TRBJ2-7; D is undetermined. V lost 3 bases to trimming and J lost 5 bases, with 5 bases between them. This CDR3 spans 11 amino acids. CDR1 is WNHNN, CDR2 SYGVQD, per germline (reference sequence). The CDR3 DNA is TGCGCCAGCAGTGACGGTAACGAGCAGTACTTC. Its protein product is CASSDGNEQYF.

The chain uses TRBV11-2 and TRBJ2-1, with 11 bases lining up with TRBD2. Germline V gene sequence: CDR1 SGHAT, CDR2 FQNNGV. Unmatched junction bases numbered 8, after V lost 2 bases and J lost 8 bases. CDR3 length equals 16 residues. The CDR3 coding sequence is TGTGCCAGCAGCTTACTCCGACTAGCGGGAAGGCATGAGCAGTTCTTC. It translates to CASSLLRLAGRHEQFF.

The rearrangement links TRBV28 to TRBJ2-3; TRBD1 or TRBD2 may be the D gene (5 bases each). Per germline, CDR1 MDHEN and CDR2 SYDVKM. The CDR3 is 16 amino acids. V gave up 8 bases and J gave up 2 bases, with 20 bases separating them. CDR3 amino acids: CASDFGTGFFTDTQYF. CDR3 coding DNA: TGTGCCAGCGATTTCGGGACGGGATTCTTCACAGATACGCAGTATTTT.